This T cell receptor beta chain is from a study of cytomegalovirus exposure and HLA in healthy donors. Germline CDR1 is SGHTS and CDR2 is YDEGEE. There are 18 residues in the CDR3. V was trimmed by 4 bases and J by 0 bases, leaving 20 bases between them. The primer mix had 60 Vbeta and 13 Jbeta primers. The protocol was immunoSEQ multiplex PCR, while the TCRdb copy is restricted to in-frame clones and leaves out a portion. Found here are 100,000 to 150,000 clones; the top ten clones hold roughly 3.5%. When sampled, the donors appeared nominally healthy, though they likely had unrecorded immune exposures.

This receptor was taken from a young man in good health and CMV-seronegative. The V call is TRBV5-8, the J call TRBJ1-5, with D uncertain. Sequences were obtained from PBMCs. The CDR3 nucleotides read TGTGCCAGCAGCCTATCCTGGGCCTCGACAATTAGCAATCAGCCCCAGCATTTT. This codes for CASSLSWASTISNQPQHF.